The 26 T cell receptor beta chains presented below share a single source sample, sequenced in a study of cytomegalovirus exposure and HLA in healthy donors. PCR amplification relied on 60 Vbeta primers (plus 13 Jbeta primers). Method: immunoSEQ multiplex PCR; TCRdb's copy keeps in-frame clones and lacks some. Found here are some 120,000 clones, 73% of them singletons; the top ten hold less than 4.5%. The sample comprised PBMCs. The receptors come from a middle-aged woman in good health and CMV-seronegative.

The CDR3 spells CASSSASGMGGELFF. CDR3 nucleotides: TGTGCCAGCAGCTCCGCTAGCGGGATGGGCGGGGAGCTGTTTTTT. V usage is TRBV12-1 and J usage is TRBJ2-2; the table's D gene call, TRBD2, was not cross checked with the DNA. TRBV12-1 corresponds to a pseudogene. CDR3 length: 15 amino acids.

As to this clone: This sample includes further DNA sequences coding for the same CDR3. The chain is built from TRBV5-1 and TRBJ2-7, with a weak D call TRBD1 (6 bases). CDR1 and CDR2 (germline): SGHRS, YFSETQ. The V and J ends lost 1 base and 6 bases respectively, with 11 bases between them. The length of the CDR3 is 13 residues. The CDR3 spells CASSLTGLGEQYF. The CDR3 bases are TGCGCCAGCAGCTTGACAGGGTTAGGCGAGCAGTACTTC.

The count of this clone is one. The V call is TRBV29-1, the J call TRBJ2-2, with D hard to call. Deletions cut 5 bases from V and 6 bases from J, with 13 bases between. In germline, CDR1 is SQVTM, CDR2 ANQGSEA. The CDR3 length is 13 residues. The CDR3 DNA sequence: TGCAGCGTTCGCCACGGAGAGGCCGGGGAGCTGTTTTTT. This translates into CSVRHGEAGELFF.

The rearrangement joins TRBV11-3 to TRBJ1-3; tentative D call: TRBD1 (6 bases). The germline V gene encodes CDR1 SGHNT and CDR2 YENEEA. The length of the CDR3 is 16 residues. Trimming removed 1 base at V and 3 bases at J, with 13 bases between. The CDR3 loop reads CASSLGVGTIGNTIYF. In nucleotides, the CDR3 is TGTGCCAGCAGCTTAGGGGTCGGGACAATTGGAAACACCATATATTTT. The full variable domain, in which reference TRBV11-3 and TRBJ1-3 provide the parts outside the CDR3, is EAGVVQSPRYKIIEKKQPVAFWCNPISGHNTLYWYLQNLGQGPELLIRYENEEAVDDSQLPKDRFSAERLKGVDSTLKIQPAELGDSAVYLCASSLGVGTIGNTIYFGEGSWLTVV.

The chain is built from TRBV19 and TRBJ2-7; TRBD2 matches 7 bases. J lost 6 bases, V lost 1 base, and 6 bases had no gene match. Germline V gene data show CDR1 as LNHDA and CDR2 as SQIVND (reference sequence). The length of the CDR3 is 14 residues. CDR3 residues: CASSIAGGPVEQYF. The CDR3, as DNA: TGTGCCAGTAGTATAGCGGGAGGCCCCGTCGAGCAGTACTTC.

This chain's CDR3 is CASRKDRGATEAFF. For the CDR3, the DNA is TGTGCCAGCAGAAAAGACAGGGGGGCCACTGAAGCTTTCTTT. V gene TRBV6-5 combines with J gene TRBJ1-1; 9 bases match TRBD1. The J segment lost 4 bases and the V segment lost 6 bases, leaving 6 bases of the junction unmatched. The length of the CDR3 is 14 residues. The germline gives CDR1 MNHEY, CDR2 SVGAGI.

The genes are TRBV28 and TRBJ2-1; 8 bases agree with TRBD1. V lost 3 bases, J lost 7 bases, and 8 bases stayed unmatched. This CDR3 contains 15 residues. The germline V gene has CDR1 MDHEN and CDR2 SYDVKM. The CDR3 loop reads CASSFYRGLGNEQFF. Written as DNA, the CDR3 is TGTGCCAGCAGTTTTTACAGGGGGTTGGGGAATGAGCAGTTCTTC.

V gene TRBV11-2 combines with J gene TRBJ1-1, with TRBD1 identical over 7 bases. V was clipped by 1 base and J by 9 bases; unmatched bases: 2. CDR1 and CDR2 (germline): SGHAT, FQNNGV. This CDR3 has 12 amino acids. CDR3 nucleotide sequence: TGTGCCAGCAGCTTAGGACAGGGCCAAGCTTTCTTT. Protein: CASSLGQGQAFF.

J is TRBJ2-3 and V is TRBV21-1; TRBD2 is the table's D call, not checked against the DNA. TRBV21-1 is noted as a pseudogene. This CDR3 contains 14 residues. CDR3 residues: CASSKEKREGFQYF. As DNA, the CDR3 is TGTGCCAGCAGCAAAGAGAAGCGGGAGGGGTTTCAGTATTTT.

In this sample, this clone turned up once. The chain links TRBV11-2 to TRBJ2-5; TRBD2 matches 9 bases. CDR1 is SGHAT, CDR2 FQNNGV, per germline. This CDR3 region has 18 residues. Trimming took 1 base from V and 2 from J; bases not matched to a gene: 11. CDR3 region: CASSLGPPASGGQETQYF. The CDR3 bases are TGTGCCAGCAGCTTAGGGCCCCCGGCGAGCGGGGGGCAAGAGACCCAGTACTTC. Based on the CDR3 plus reference TRBV11-2 and TRBJ2-5, the full variable domain is EAGVAQSPRYKIIEKRQSVAFWCNPISGHATLYWYQQILGQGPKLLIQFQNNGVVDDSQLPKDRFSAERLKGVDSTLKIQPAKLEDSAVYLCASSLGPPASGGQETQYFGPGTRLLVL.

For this clone: The junction does not match germline at one end; this may be a read error. This chain joins TRBV7-9 and TRBJ2-3, with 11 bases that match TRBD2. Germline CDR1 SEHNR, CDR2 FQNEAQ (reference sequence). The CDR3 has 18 amino acids. DNA of the CDR3: TGTTCCAGCAGCTTAGATTTAGTAGCGGGAGGGTTGGTGGATACGCAGTATTTT. It specifies CSSSLDLVAGGLVDTQYF.

J is TRBJ2-5 and V is TRBV6-4, with 12 bases lining up with TRBD2. The CDR3 totals 15 residues. V lost 3 bases to trimming and J lost 4 bases; unmatched junction nucleotides: 3. Germline CDR1 MRHNA, CDR2 SNTAGT. CDR3 protein: CASSEGTSGSETQYF. CDR3 in DNA: TGTGCCAGCAGTGAGGGGACTAGCGGGTCAGAGACCCAGTACTTC.

The chain couples TRBV7-9 to TRBJ1-4; unclear D gene. Germline CDR1 reads SEHNR; CDR2 reads FQNEAQ (reference sequence). This CDR3 has 12 residues. The CDR3 DNA sequence: TGTGCTACGCAGGTCACTAATGAAAAACTGTTTTTT. Translating it yields CATQVTNEKLFF. The variable domain in full, completed from reference TRBV7-9 and TRBJ1-4, reads DTGVSQNPRHKITKRGQNVTFRCDPISEHNRLYWYRQTLGQGPEFLTYFQNEAQLEKSRLLSDRFSAERPKGSFSTLEIQRTEQGDSAMYLCATQVTNEKLFFGSGTQLSVL.

This CDR3 is CASSQATGFRNEKLFF. CDR3 coding DNA: TGTGCCAGCAGCCAAGCGACAGGGTTCAGGAATGAAAAACTGTTTTTT. The chain couples TRBV14 to TRBJ1-4; TRBD1 matches 7 bases. Germline CDR1 SGHDN, CDR2 FVKESK. V was pared by 1 base and J by 5 bases, with 7 bases of the junction left unmatched. This CDR3 contains 16 residues. The whole variable domain, filled in from reference TRBV14 and TRBJ1-4, reads EAGVTQFPSHSVIEKGQTVTLRCDPISGHDNLYWYRRVMGKEIKFLLHFVKESKQDESGMPNNRFLAERTGGTYSTLKVQPAELEDSGVYFCASSQATGFRNEKLFFGSGTQLSVL.

This clone was picked up one time. The V and J genes are TRBV19 and TRBJ2-5; D might be TRBD2 (5 bases). V gave up 5 bases and J gave up 5 bases, with 21 bases separating them. This CDR3 is built from 16 residues. Germline lookup yields CDR1 LNHDA and CDR2 SQIVND (reference sequence). CDR3 region: CASSPRSSSGLETQYF. DNA for the CDR3: TGTGCCAGTAGTCCGAGGAGCAGCAGCGGTCTCGAGACCCAGTACTTC.

Regarding this clone: A junction end diverges from the germline sequence, so it may reflect a read error. The genes are TRBV7-9 and TRBJ2-3; TRBD2 matches at 11 bases. Germline V gene data show CDR1 as SEHNR and CDR2 as FQNEAQ (reference sequence). The CDR3 is made up of 17 amino acids. This CDR3 reads CSSSSRVSGGAWHTQYF. The CDR3 DNA follows: TGTTCCAGCAGCAGCCGTGTTAGCGGGGGGGCCTGGCATACGCAGTATTTT.

V usage is TRBV27 and J usage is TRBJ2-4, with D possibly TRBD1 on 6 matching bases. Germline loops: CDR1 MNHEY, CDR2 SMNVEV (reference sequence). The ends were cut back, 0 bases at V and 10 bases at J, with 16 bases in the middle. This CDR3 is 15 amino acids long. The CDR3 DNA sequence: TGTGCCAGCAGTTTATCGGATAATCTCGGACAGATTCAGTACTTC. Amino acid sequence: CASSLSDNLGQIQYF.

This chain connects TRBV5-4 to TRBJ1-2, with unresolved D. The CDR3 runs 14 residues. Trimming removed 0 bases from V and 4 bases from J, with 10 bases in between. The V gene's germline CDR1 is SGHNT and CDR2 YYREEE (reference sequence). Here the CDR3 reads CASSLDSSFYGYTF. CDR3 bases: TGTGCCAGCAGCTTGGACAGCTCCTTCTATGGCTACACCTTC. Together with reference TRBV5-4 and TRBJ1-2, the CDR3 gives the full variable domain: ETGVTQSPTHLIKTRGQQVTLRCSSQSGHNTVSWYQQALGQGPQFIFQYYREEENGRGNFPPRFSGLQFPNYSSELNVNALELDDSALYLCASSLDSSFYGYTFGSGTRLTVV.

The chain couples TRBV2 to TRBJ1-2; maybe TRBD1 (6 bases). Trimming removed 7 bases at V and 8 bases at J, with 17 bases between. Germline assignment: CDR1 SNHLY and CDR2 FYNNEI. This CDR3 has 13 amino acids. The CDR3 region is CASIRELTGGYTF. CDR3 bases: TGTGCCAGCATACGAGAGTTGACAGGAGGCTACACCTTC.

This clone was seen only a few times. This chain links TRBV27 with TRBJ2-1; 15 bases align to TRBD2. In germline, CDR1 is MNHEY, CDR2 SMNVEV (reference sequence). J lost 8 bases, V lost 4 bases, and 3 bases had no gene match. This CDR3 region has 15 residues. CDR3 residues: CASSSGTSGRYEQFF. Written as DNA, the CDR3 is TGTGCCAGCAGTTCTGGGACTAGCGGGAGGTATGAGCAGTTCTTC.

V usage is TRBV11-2 and J usage is TRBJ2-1; TRBD2 agrees at 14 bases. The germline V gene has CDR1 SGHAT and CDR2 FQNNGV. CDR3 size: 16 residues. Unmatched junction bases numbered 6, after V lost 5 bases and J lost 6 bases. In DNA, the CDR3 is TGTGCCAGCAGCCCGCAGGGACTAGCGGGAGTCAATGAGCAGTTCTTC. It is translated as CASSPQGLAGVNEQFF.

The chain has TRBV27 and TRBJ1-1; 7 nucleotides line up with TRBD1. CDR1 is MNHEY, CDR2 SMNVEV, per germline (reference sequence). V trimming: 6 bases; J trimming: 0 bases; junction bases outside the gene matches: 13. The CDR3 length is 17 residues. The CDR3 DNA is TGTGCCAGCAGCCTATTCACAGGGGCTCCCATGAACACTGAAGCTTTCTTT. This codes for CASSLFTGAPMNTEAFF.

The CDR3, as DNA: TGTGCCAGCAGCTCTTCGGACAGGCCTTATTACAATGAGCAGTTCTTC. Translation gives CASSSSDRPYYNEQFF. The rearrangement uses TRBV5-5 and TRBJ2-1; TRBD1 matches at 7 bases. V gave up 3 bases and J gave up 4 bases; unmatched junction bases: 10. The CDR3 sequence is 16 residues long. Germline V gene data show CDR1 as SGHKS and CDR2 as YYEKEE (reference sequence).

This clone was found a few times. The chain joins TRBV28 to TRBJ2-2; D may be TRBD1 (6 bases). Germline CDR1 is MDHEN and CDR2 is SYDVKM. Trimming took off 7 bases at V and 2 bases at J, with 14 bases between the two ends. The CDR3 sequence is 15 residues long. Written as DNA, the CDR3 is TGTGCCAGCACCCCAGGGGTCCGCAACACCGGGGAGCTGTTTTTT. This sequence encodes CASTPGVRNTGELFF.

The V call is TRBV11-2, the J call TRBJ2-5; TRBD2 might be the D (5 bases). The CDR3 totals 14 residues. The V end was cut by 5 bases, the J end by 2 bases, with 12 bases between. Germline-derived CDR1 and CDR2 are SGHAT and FQNNGV. In DNA, the CDR3 is TGTGCCAGCAGCCCTAAAGAGGGTCAAGAGACCCAGTACTTC. This encodes CASSPKEGQETQYF.

V usage is TRBV6-6 and J usage is TRBJ1-4; D might be TRBD1 (6 bases). Germline CDR1 MNHNY, CDR2 SVGAGI (reference sequence). Deletions cut 5 bases from V and 6 bases from J, with 10 bases between. This CDR3 is 13 amino acids long. In nucleotides, the CDR3 is TGTGCCAGCAGTCAAGGGGGTGATGAAAAACTGTTTTTT. Amino acid sequence: CASSQGGDEKLFF.